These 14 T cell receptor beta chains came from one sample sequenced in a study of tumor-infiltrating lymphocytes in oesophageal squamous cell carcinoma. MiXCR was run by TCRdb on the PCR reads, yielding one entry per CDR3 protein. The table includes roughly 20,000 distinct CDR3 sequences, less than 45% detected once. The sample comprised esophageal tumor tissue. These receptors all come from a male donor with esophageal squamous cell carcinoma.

The CDR3, as DNA: TGTGCCAGCAGCACCGGACAGGGGGACTATGGCTACACCTTC. Protein: CASSTGQGDYGYTF. The chain recombines TRBV9 with TRBJ1-2; 10 bases align to TRBD1. This CDR3 comprises 14 residues. Germline CDR1 reads SGDLS; CDR2 reads YYNGEE. J gave up 3 bases and V 4 bases, and 3 bases lay outside the gene matches.

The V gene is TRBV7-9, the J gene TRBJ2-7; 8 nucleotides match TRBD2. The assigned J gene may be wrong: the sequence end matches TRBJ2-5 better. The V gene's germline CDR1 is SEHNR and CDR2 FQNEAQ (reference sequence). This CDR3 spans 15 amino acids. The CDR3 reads CASSTWPGGRETQYF. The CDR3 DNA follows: TGTGCCAGCAGCACATGGCCGGGGGGGAGGGAGACCCAGTACTTC.

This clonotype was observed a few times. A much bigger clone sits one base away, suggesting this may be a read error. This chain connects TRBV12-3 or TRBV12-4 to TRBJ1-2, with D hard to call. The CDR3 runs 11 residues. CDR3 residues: CASSRPPEFSF. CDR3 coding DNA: TGTGCCAGCAGTCGTCCGCCGGAATTCTCCTTC.

DNA for the CDR3: TGTGCCAGCAGTTTAGACAGCGGAAAGGCCTACGAGCAGTACTTC. This gives the protein CASSLDSGKAYEQYF. J is TRBJ2-7 and V is TRBV28, with D perhaps assigned TRBD1 or TRBD2 (5 bases each). Germline CDR1 and CDR2: MDHEN and SYDVKM. Trimming left V 2 bases short and J 2 bases short, with 13 bases between. The CDR3 totals 15 residues.

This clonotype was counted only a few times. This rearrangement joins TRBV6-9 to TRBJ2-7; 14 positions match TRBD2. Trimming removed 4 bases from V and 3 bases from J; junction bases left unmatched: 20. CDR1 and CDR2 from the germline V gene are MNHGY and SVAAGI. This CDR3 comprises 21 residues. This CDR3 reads CASSSLARRTSGRNSGYEQYF. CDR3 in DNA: TGTGCCAGCAGTTCCTTAGCCCGCCGGACTAGCGGGAGGAACAGCGGCTACGAGCAGTACTTC.

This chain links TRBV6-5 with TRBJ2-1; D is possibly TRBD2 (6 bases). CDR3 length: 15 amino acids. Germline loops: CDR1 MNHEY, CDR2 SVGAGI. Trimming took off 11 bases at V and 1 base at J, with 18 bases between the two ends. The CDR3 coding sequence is TGTGCCGGCTCTGGTGGGCTAGCGTCCTACAATGAGCAGTTCTTC. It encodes CAGSGGLASYNEQFF.

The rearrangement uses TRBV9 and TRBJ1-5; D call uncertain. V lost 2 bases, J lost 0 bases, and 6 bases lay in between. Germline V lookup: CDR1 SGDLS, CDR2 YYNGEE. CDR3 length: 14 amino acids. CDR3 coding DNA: TGTGCCAGCAGCGTTGATGATAGCAATCAGCCCCAGCATTTT. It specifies CASSVDDSNQPQHF.

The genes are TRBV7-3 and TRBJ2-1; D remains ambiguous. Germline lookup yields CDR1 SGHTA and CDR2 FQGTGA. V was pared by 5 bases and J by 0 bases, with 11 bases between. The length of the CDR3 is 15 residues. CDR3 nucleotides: TGTGCCAGCAGCGGAGCCCCGAGCTCCTACAATGAGCAGTTCTTC. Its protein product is CASSGAPSSYNEQFF.

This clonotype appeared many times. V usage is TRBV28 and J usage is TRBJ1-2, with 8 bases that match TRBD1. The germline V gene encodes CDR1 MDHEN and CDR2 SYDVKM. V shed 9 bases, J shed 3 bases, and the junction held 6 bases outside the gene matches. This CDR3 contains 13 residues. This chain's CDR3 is CASSQGQDYGYTF. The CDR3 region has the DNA TGTGCCAGTAGCCAGGGACAGGACTATGGCTACACCTTC.

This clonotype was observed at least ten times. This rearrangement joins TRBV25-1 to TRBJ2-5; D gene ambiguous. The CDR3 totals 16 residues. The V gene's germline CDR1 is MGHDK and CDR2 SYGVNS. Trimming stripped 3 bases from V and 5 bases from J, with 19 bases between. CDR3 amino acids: CASSDRYGVLGETQYF. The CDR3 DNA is TGTGCCAGCAGTGATCGCTATGGGGTTCTCGGGGAGACCCAGTACTTC.

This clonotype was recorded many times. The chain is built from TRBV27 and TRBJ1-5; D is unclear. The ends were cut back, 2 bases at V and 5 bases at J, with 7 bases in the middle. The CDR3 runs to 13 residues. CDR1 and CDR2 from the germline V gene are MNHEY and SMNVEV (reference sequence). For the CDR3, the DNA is TGTGCCAGCAGTTTAGGAGGGCATCAGCCCCAGCATTTT. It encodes CASSLGGHQPQHF.

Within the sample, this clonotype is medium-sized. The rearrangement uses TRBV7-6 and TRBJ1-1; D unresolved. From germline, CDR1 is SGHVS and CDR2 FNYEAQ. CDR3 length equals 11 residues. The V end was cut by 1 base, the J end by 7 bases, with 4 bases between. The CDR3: CASSLGIEAFF. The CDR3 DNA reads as TGTGCCAGCAGCTTAGGCATTGAAGCTTTCTTT.

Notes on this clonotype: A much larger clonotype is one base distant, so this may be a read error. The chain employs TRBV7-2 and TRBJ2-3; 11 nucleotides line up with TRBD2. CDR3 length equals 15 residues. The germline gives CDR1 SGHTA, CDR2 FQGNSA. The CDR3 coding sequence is TGTGTCAGCAGGCGGACTAGCGGGAGCACAGATACGCAGTATTTT. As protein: CVSRRTSGSTDTQYF.

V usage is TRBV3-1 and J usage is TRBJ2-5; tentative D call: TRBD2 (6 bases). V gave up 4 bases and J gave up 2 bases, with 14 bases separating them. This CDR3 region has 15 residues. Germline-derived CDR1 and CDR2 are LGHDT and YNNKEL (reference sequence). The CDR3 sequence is CASSPGGWKQETQYF. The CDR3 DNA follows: TGTGCCAGCAGCCCCGGAGGGTGGAAACAAGAGACCCAGTACTTC.